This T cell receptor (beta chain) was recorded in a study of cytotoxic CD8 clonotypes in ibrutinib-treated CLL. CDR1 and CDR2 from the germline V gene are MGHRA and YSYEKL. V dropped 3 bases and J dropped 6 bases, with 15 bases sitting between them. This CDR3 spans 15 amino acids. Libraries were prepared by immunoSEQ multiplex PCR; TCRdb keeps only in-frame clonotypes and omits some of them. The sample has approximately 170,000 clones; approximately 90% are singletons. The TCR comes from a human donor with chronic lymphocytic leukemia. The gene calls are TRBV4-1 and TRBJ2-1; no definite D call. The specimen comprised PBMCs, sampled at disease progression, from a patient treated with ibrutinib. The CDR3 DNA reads TGCGCCAGCAGCCATCGGCTAGAGGCAGGCAATGAGCAGTTCTTC. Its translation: CASSHRLEAGNEQFF.